Described below is a single T cell receptor (beta chain) sequence and its context. The antigen is unknown. These data originate in a study of immune heterogeneity within non-small cell lung tumors. Study information: The tumors comprised a few squamous cell carcinomas, under 13 non-squamous carcinomas and 1 not otherwise specified.

Per sample, approximately 580 ng of bulk tumor genomic DNA was the template used. Each primary tumor yielded several biopsies, collected far apart from one another at surgery. Patients underwent curative surgery for untreated, newly diagnosed non-small cell lung cancer. Newly diagnosed patients with non-small cell lung cancer who were having surgery with curative intent served as donors. TCR beta CDR3 was amplified by multiplex PCR, first round 10 cycles, 32 V and 13 J primers. TCRdb used MiXCR to reprocess the multiplex PCR reads, holding one entry per CDR3 protein. The sample has about 21,000 distinct CDR3 sequences; about 30% are singletons. Study findings and constraints: Largely different high-frequency T-cell receptor beta clonotypes were found between individual patients. In tumor regions, T-cell clonality showed a moderate but significant correlation with local tumor mutational burden (R approximately 0.33).

V lost 7 bases and J lost 4; bases outside the gene matches: 6. Germline assignment: CDR1 LGHDT and CDR2 YNNKEL (reference sequence). The CDR3 is 13 residues long. What was sequenced was lung tumor tissue. The chain is built from TRBV3-1 and TRBJ2-5; 7 nucleotides agree with TRBD2. The source of this sequence is a man in his forties or fifties with non-small cell lung cancer. The CDR3 DNA follows: TGTGCCAGCACCCCGGGAGGAAGAGAGACCCAGTACTTC. Protein product: CASTPGGRETQYF.